The T cell receptor (beta chain) described here comes from a study of blood T cell repertoires in COVID-19. Overall study context: T cells, B-cell-depleted T cells, or PBMCs supplied cDNA or gDNA.

TCRdb keeps only in-frame clones here, not all; method: immunoSEQ multiplex PCR. This table holds fewer than 250,000 clones, about 80% found once. Germline V gene lookup returns CDR1 MGHRA and CDR2 YSYEKL. Unmatched junction bases numbered 0, after V lost 1 base and J lost 6 bases. This CDR3 comprises 13 residues. The TCR comes from a woman in her forties or fifties with acute or convalescent COVID-19. The V call is TRBV4-1, the J call TRBJ2-4; 7 nucleotides agree with TRBD2. Sequencing was done on a sample of peripheral blood. In DNA form, the CDR3 reads TGCGCCAGCAGCCAAGCGGGGGGAAACATTCAGTACTTC. It is translated as CASSQAGGNIQYF.